This T cell receptor (beta chain) stems from a study of T cells expressing NK-cell markers. At the level of the study: CD3+CD56+NKG2C+, CD3+CD56+NKG2C- and CD3+CD56-NKG2C+ T cells, once sorted, supplied the TCR beta repertoires.

Synthesis of TCR beta cDNA relied on 5'RACE template switching carrying UMIs. With the 5' RACE reads reprocessed, TCRdb shows one record per CDR3 protein and no DNA. The sample data list 550,000 to 600,000 distinct CDR3 sequences. Study findings and constraints: In several donors, these clonotypes also led the CD3+CD56-NKG2C+ fraction. Of the CD8+ T cells in about 6 donors, roughly 1.0-7.5% belonged to dominant NKG2C+ clonotypes.

Remarks on this clonotype: Its antigen is unknown.

The germline V gene encodes CDR1 SQVTM and CDR2 ANQGSEA. This CDR3 is 13 amino acids long. The sequencing input was blood T cells: a sorted CD56 or NKG2C T cell subset, CD4+ or CD8+ T cells, or bulk PBMC T cells (not recorded which). V is TRBV29-1 and J is TRBJ2-7; lacking DNA, the TRBD1 call made by TCRdb goes unchecked. This TCR was sampled from a man aged 18 to 29 in good health. CDR3 in amino acids: CSAGDPGSYEQYF.